This T cell receptor beta chain was sequenced in a study of T cell responses to AZD1222 COVID-19 vaccine. As regards this clone: The target antigen is unknown.

The CDR3 has 14 residues. Trimming removed 10 bases at V and 3 bases at J, with 16 bases between. The germline V gene has CDR1 MGHDK and CDR2 SYGVNS. General study results and limits: The reported proportion of spike-specific TCRs targeting unmutated variant regions was nearly half.

Measured with immunoSEQ multiplex PCR; TCRdb has only the in-frame clones, and not every one. Here the sample spans about 190,000 clones, roughly 93% being singletons. The sample here was peripheral blood, taken on day 0 of AZD1222 vaccination. This clonotype was obtained from an adult in good health. This chain connects TRBV25-1 to TRBJ1-5; D perhaps matches TRBD1 (6 bases). The CDR3 DNA follows: TGTGCCACCAGGGGCACAGGGATCAATCAGCCCCAGCATTTT. Encoded protein: CATRGTGINQPQHF.